This is a list of T cell receptor beta chains from one sample in a study of PD-1 blockade in classical Hodgkin lymphoma. Sequenced by immunoSEQ multiplex PCR; TCRdb stores in-frame clones only, minus some. The sample has 25,000 to 35,000 clones, 70% seen once. Sample: peripheral blood mononuclear cells (PBMCs), taken before the second cycle of nivolumab. These receptor sequences come from a human donor with classical Hodgkin lymphoma. Each CDR3 is given with its conserved first and last residue. The order of the fields is V gene, D gene, J gene, clone size, CDR3 DNA, CDR3 protein. A D gene is named only where the DNA matches it firmly. A clone size is listed for some rows: how often the clone was seen (once, few, many), or a class if it is expanded.

>TRBV19|.|TRBJ2-6|.
TGTGCCAGTAGTGTTTCCTCTGGGGCCAACGTCCTGACTTTC
CASSVSSGANVLTF
>TRBV28|.|TRBJ1-4|.
TGTGCCAGCAGTTTAACTGCCGTAAGAGGTGAAAAACTGTTTTTT
CASSLTAVRGEKLFF
>TRBV27|TRBD1|TRBJ1-6|.
TGTGCCAGCAGTTCCAGGGGGCGAGAACTACTAACGAATAATTCACCCCTCCACTTT
CASSSRGRELLTNNSPLHF
>TRBV10-3|.|TRBJ1-2|.
TGTGCCATCAGTGATGATGTTTGGGTCTTTGGCTACACCTTC
CAISDDVWVFGYTF
>TRBV4-1|TRBD2|TRBJ2-7|.
TGCGCCAGCAGCCGACTAGCGGGAGTTGAGGCCTACGAGCAGTACTTC
CASSRLAGVEAYEQYF
>TRBV7-9|.|TRBJ1-2|.
TGTGCCAGCAGCTTAGTGGAAGGGGGAAGGGGCTACACCTTC
CASSLVEGGRGYTF
>TRBV28|.|TRBJ1-5|.
TGTGCCAGCAGTTTAAATAACAATCAGCCCCAGCATTTT
CASSLNNNQPQHF
>TRBV7-2|TRBD2|TRBJ2-1|.
TGTGCCAGCAGAACCTCGGCGGCTAGCGGGTACAATGAGCAGTTCTTC
CASRTSAASGYNEQFF
>TRBV6-6|TRBD1|TRBJ1-2|.
TGTGCCAGCAGTTATTCAGGGGGCGGCGGCTACACCTTC
CASSYSGGGGYTF
>TRBV19|.|TRBJ2-2|many
TGTGCCAGTAGTATGGTTAGGGTTAGCGGAGTGAACACCGGGGAGCTGTTTTTT
CASSMVRVSGVNTGELFF
>TRBV19|.|TRBJ1-3|.
TGTGCCAGTCAATTTTCTCGAAACACCATATATTTT
CASQFSRNTIYF
>TRBV14|TRBD1|TRBJ2-5|.
TGTGCCAGCAGCCAATCGACAGGGGGCCTTGAGACCCAGTACTTC
CASSQSTGGLETQYF
>TRBV5-1|.|TRBJ2-3|.
TGCGCCAGCGGACGGGGGGATACGCAGTATTTT
CASGRGDTQYF
>TRBV19|.|TRBJ2-7|.
TGTGCCAGTAGTTTCCTTGGAGGGAGCTCCTACGAGCAGTACTTC
CASSFLGGSSYEQYF
>TRBV6-5|TRBD1|TRBJ1-1|few
TGTGCCAGCAGTCCCCCGACAGGGGCGAACACTGAAGCTTTCTTT
CASSPPTGANTEAFF
>TRBV14|TRBD2|TRBJ2-7|.
TGTGCCAGCAGCCAAGATTGGGAACCGGGACTACGGCGCGAGCAGTACTTC
CASSQDWEPGLRREQYF
>TRBV7-8|TRBD1|TRBJ2-3|.
TGTGCCAGCAGCGTGGACAGGGGTGGGGCAGATACGCAGTATTTT
CASSVDRGGADTQYF
>TRBV18|.|TRBJ1-1|.
TGTGCCAGCTCACCACTCCAGCTTCGGAACACTGAAGCTTTCTTT
CASSPLQLRNTEAFF
>TRBV29-1|.|TRBJ2-3|few
TGCAGCGGGCGGAGGGGGAGCACAGATACGCAGTATTTT
CSGRRGSTDTQYF
>TRBV7-6|.|TRBJ1-1|.
TGTGCCAGCAGCGCTAACACTGAAGCTTTCTTT
CASSANTEAFF
>TRBV5-4|.|TRBJ2-1|.
TGTGCCAGCAGCCCGGGACAAAACAATGAGCAGTTCTTC
CASSPGQNNEQFF
>TRBV7-9|.|TRBJ2-7|.
TGTGCCAGCAGCTTAGAGGGGGGGCCCTACGAGCAGTACTTC
CASSLEGGPYEQYF
>TRBV6-5|TRBD1|TRBJ1-2|once
TGTGCCAGCAGACCGGACAGGGTCAACTATGGCTACACCTTC
CASRPDRVNYGYTF
>TRBV10-3|TRBD2|TRBJ2-7|.
TGTGCCATCAGGGGGACTAGCGAAGCCTACGAGCAGTACTTC
CAIRGTSEAYEQYF
>TRBV5-6|TRBD1|TRBJ2-1|.
TGTGCCAGCAGCTACCTGGACAGGGACTACAATGAGCAGTTCTTC
CASSYLDRDYNEQFF
>TRBV7-2|.|TRBJ2-2|once
TGTGCCAGCGGGCGTGGCACCGGGGAGCTGTTTTTT
CASGRGTGELFF
>TRBV19|.|TRBJ1-1|.
TGTGCCAGTAGCTTCCTGAACACTGAAGCTTTCTTT
CASSFLNTEAFF
>TRBV19|.|TRBJ2-7|few
TGTGCCAGTAGTTGGGTTCTCGGCGAGCAGTACTTC
CASSWVLGEQYF
>TRBV5-1|.|TRBJ2-5|.
TGCGCCAGCAGGGTCGGTGAAGAGACCCAGTACTTC
CASRVGEETQYF
>TRBV7-2|TRBD1|TRBJ1-4|.
TGTGCCAGCAGCGAATCCCCAGGGGGCTGGGAAAAACTGTTTTTT
CASSESPGGWEKLFF
>TRBV5-6|.|TRBJ2-5|.
TGTGCCAGCAGCTTGGCCGGTCTGGAGAAAGAGACCCAGTACTTC
CASSLAGLEKETQYF
>TRBV5-4|.|TRBJ1-1|.
TGTGCCAGCAGCTTAACCGGGTACACTGAAGCTTTCTTT
CASSLTGYTEAFF
>TRBV28|TRBD1|TRBJ1-2|.
TGTGCCAGCAGTTTATTGCTACAGGGGTGGGATGGCTACACCTTC
CASSLLLQGWDGYTF
>TRBV28|TRBD1|TRBJ1-1|.
TGTGCCAGCAGTCTATTTACAGGGGGCACTGAAGCTTTCTTT
CASSLFTGGTEAFF
>TRBV7-9|.|TRBJ2-2|.
TGTGCCACGGTCGGCAGAACGTTGAACACCGGGGAGCTGTTTTTT
CATVGRTLNTGELFF
>TRBV6-5|.|TRBJ1-2|.
TGTGCCAGCACTTGGACAGATTCCCGGATTGATGGCTACACCTTC
CASTWTDSRIDGYTF
>TRBV7-2|TRBD2|TRBJ2-2|.
TGTGCCAGCAGCCTAGCGGGGAGCACCGGGGAGCTGTTTTTT
CASSLAGSTGELFF
>TRBV9|.|TRBJ1-6|.
TGTGCCAGCAGCGCCGCTTATGGGGGGCGAGCTTCACCCCTCCACTTT
CASSAAYGGRASPLHF
>TRBV5-1|.|TRBJ2-7|.
TGCGCCAGCAGCTTGGTGATGCAGGGGTCCTCCGAGCAGTACTTC
CASSLVMQGSSEQYF
>TRBV28|.|TRBJ1-1|.
TGTGCCAGCACCATAGGGTGGGACACTGAAGCTTTCTTT
CASTIGWDTEAFF
>TRBV4-3|TRBD1|TRBJ1-5|few
TGCGCCAGCAGCCAGACAGGGGGCAGTCAGCCCCAGCATTTT
CASSQTGGSQPQHF
>TRBV28|.|TRBJ1-1|.
TGTGCCAGCAGTGAGACTTGGACTGAAGCTTTCTTT
CASSETWTEAFF